This T cell receptor beta chain derives from a study of shared clonotypes between healthy human individuals. On the study more broadly: CD4 naive and memory got three plates each, CD8 naive two, CD8 memory one.

The germline CDR1 and CDR2 sequences are MNHEY and SVGAGI. Trimming cost V 4 bases and J 1 base, with 8 bases left between them. The CDR3 covers 13 residues. As regards this clone: Its specificity is unknown. At the DNA level, this CDR3 is encoded by other sequences in the same sample as well.

General observations from the study: Relative to memory subsets, naive subsets generally showed larger estimated richness.

Profiling relied on immunoSEQ multiplex PCR, and the TCRdb table lists in-frame clones only, not all of them. This repertoire shows approximately 2.5 million clones, 90% to 95% found once; its top ten account for around 0.14%. Sequencing used naive CD4+ T cells sorted from blood. As to subset: CD45RA+ positively selected. The clonotype originates from a man aged 18 to 35 in good health. The chain uses TRBV6-5 and TRBJ2-7, with D perhaps matching TRBD1 (5 bases). The CDR3 protein is CASSSDRSYEQYF. In DNA form, the CDR3 reads TGTGCCAGCAGTTCAGACAGATCCTACGAGCAGTACTTC.